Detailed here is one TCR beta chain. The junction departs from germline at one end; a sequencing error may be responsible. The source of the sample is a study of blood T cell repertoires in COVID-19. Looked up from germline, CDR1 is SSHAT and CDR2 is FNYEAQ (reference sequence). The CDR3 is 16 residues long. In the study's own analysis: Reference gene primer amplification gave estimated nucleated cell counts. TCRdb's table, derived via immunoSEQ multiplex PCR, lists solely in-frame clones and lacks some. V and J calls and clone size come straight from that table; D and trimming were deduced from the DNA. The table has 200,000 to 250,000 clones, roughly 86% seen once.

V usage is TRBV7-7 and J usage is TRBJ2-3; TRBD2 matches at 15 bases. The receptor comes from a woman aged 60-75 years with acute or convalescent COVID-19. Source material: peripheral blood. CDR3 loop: CASSSGLAGGLDTQYF. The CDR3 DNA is TGTGCTAGCAGCTCGGGACTAGCGGGGGGTTTGGATACGCAGTATTTT.